These 8 T cell receptor beta chains came from one sample sequenced in a study of response to subunit inactivated influenza vaccine. TCRdb recomputed calls from the RT-PCR reads with MiXCR, one row per CDR3 protein. The sample has 500,000 to 600,000 distinct CDR3 sequences; over 9% are singletons. These data are also associated with another study on T cells expressing NK-cell markers. That paper states: Libraries used 5'RACE template switching adding universal primer site and UMIs.

Sample: PBMCs from blood, taken on the day of vaccination. All receptors derive from a man in his forties or fifties who received an inactivated influenza vaccine.

The rearrangement uses TRBV18 and TRBJ2-3; D might be TRBD1 (5 bases). Germline V gene lookup returns CDR1 KGHSH and CDR2 LQKENI. Trimming stripped 6 bases from V and 5 bases from J, with 12 bases between. This CDR3 region has 13 residues. The CDR3: CASSPTQGDTQYF. Written as DNA, the CDR3 is TGTGCCAGCTCCCCCACCCAGGGAGATACGCAGTATTTT.

The sample holds many counts of this clonotype. This chain joins TRBV6-1 and TRBJ2-3; D possibly corresponds to TRBD2 (7 bases). This CDR3 comprises 16 residues. CDR1 MNHNS and CDR2 SASEGT come from the germline V gene. V lost 3 bases and J 0 bases, leaving 13 bases between the germline ends. The CDR3: CASSDGGTTSTDTQYF. The CDR3 DNA sequence: TGTGCCAGCAGTGACGGGGGGACAACTAGCACAGATACGCAGTATTTT.

This CDR3 is CASSLGPGGHNEQFF. The CDR3 DNA follows: TGTGCCAGCAGCTTAGGCCCAGGGGGGCACAATGAGCAGTTCTTC. The chain joins TRBV11-2 to TRBJ2-1; possibly TRBD1 for D (7 bases). From germline, CDR1 is SGHAT and CDR2 FQNNGV. This CDR3 contains 15 residues. The V and J ends lost 1 base and 5 bases respectively, with 12 bases between them.

The chain employs TRBV20-1 and TRBJ2-4, with D tentatively TRBD1 (5 bases). The V gene lost 2 bases and the J gene lost 0 bases, with 17 bases spanning the gap. The germline V gene has CDR1 DFQATT and CDR2 SNEGSKA (reference sequence). CDR3 length: 17 residues. The CDR3 is CSARPDSFDAAKNIQYF. The CDR3 DNA reads TGCAGTGCTAGACCAGACAGCTTTGACGCAGCCAAAAACATTCAGTACTTC.

This clonotype was detected only a few times. The chain combines TRBV7-8 with TRBJ2-1; 8 bases map to TRBD2. Germline lookup yields CDR1 SGHVS and CDR2 FQNEAQ. Trimming cost V 5 bases and J 2 bases; bases outside gene matches: 5. The CDR3 runs 15 residues. The CDR3 spells CASSRGGGPYNEQFF. CDR3 DNA sequence: TGTGCCAGCAGCCGGGGGGGGGGACCCTACAATGAGCAGTTCTTC. Variable domain in full (rest from reference TRBV7-8 and TRBJ2-1): GAGVSQSPRYKVAKRGQDVALRCDPISGHVSLFWYQQALGQGPEFLTYFQNEAQLDKSGLPSDRFFAERPEGSVSTLKIQRTQQEDSAVYLCASSRGGGPYNEQFFGPGTRLTVL.

This clonotype showed up just a few times. This chain joins TRBV29-1 and TRBJ1-5; D perhaps matches TRBD1 (6 bases). Trimming removed 5 bases at V and 7 bases at J, with 15 bases between. CDR1 and CDR2 (germline): SQVTM, ANQGSEA. CDR3 length equals 13 residues. CDR3 amino acids: CSVTYRDDQPQHF. The CDR3 DNA is TGCAGCGTTACCTACAGGGATGACCAGCCCCAGCATTTT.

This clonotype was observed at least ten times. The chain couples TRBV12-3 or TRBV12-4 to TRBJ2-2, with 8 positions matching TRBD1. J lost 5 bases, V lost 4 bases, and 6 bases had no gene match. The CDR3 runs to 15 residues. CDR3 DNA sequence: TGTGCCAGCAGTTCTGACAGGGGTAATACCGGGGAGCTGTTTTTT. The encoded protein is CASSSDRGNTGELFF.

This clonotype was seen a handful of times. V is TRBV5-1 and J is TRBJ2-7; TRBD2 aligns across 7 bases. V was pared by 0 bases and J by 4 bases, with 7 bases of the junction left unmatched. CDR1 and CDR2 (germline): SGHRS, YFSETQ. This CDR3 has 15 amino acids. CDR3 sequence reads: CASSLEASGQYEQYF. As DNA, the CDR3 is TGCGCCAGCAGCTTGGAGGCTAGCGGTCAATACGAGCAGTACTTC.